These 2 T cell receptor beta chains were all obtained from the same sample, sequenced in a study of OX40 agonist ivuxolimab in advanced cancers. Profiling relied on immunoSEQ multiplex PCR, and the TCRdb table lists in-frame clones only, not all of them. The repertoire holds some 74,000 clones, 75% to 95% seen once, with around 6.9% in the top ten. This material consisted of CD4+ or CD8+ T cells sorted from blood, taken in a trial of the OX40 agonist ivuxolimab. The receptors come from an adult with an advanced solid tumor such as melanoma, head and neck, liver or kidney cancer.

The rearrangement links TRBV10-3 to TRBJ2-5; TRBD2 is a possible D gene (7 bases). Germline CDR1 and CDR2: ENHRY and SYGVKD. The CDR3 extends over 17 amino acids. V was trimmed by 0 bases and J by 5 bases, leaving 19 bases between them. CDR3 region: CAISESMFGGRGETQYF. CDR3 in DNA: TGTGCCATCAGTGAGTCGATGTTCGGGGGGCGCGGGGAGACCCAGTACTTC.

The chain has TRBV2 and TRBJ2-5, with a weak D call TRBD1 (6 bases). V was trimmed by 6 bases and J by 5 bases, leaving 22 bases between them. CDR1 is SNHLY, CDR2 FYNNEI, per germline. The CDR3 sequence is 16 residues long. For the CDR3, the DNA is TGTGCCAGCAGCGGACACGAAACAGGGCTGGGGGAGACCCAGTACTTC. It translates to CASSGHETGLGETQYF.